What follows are 26 T cell receptor beta chains derived from one specimen sequenced in a study of glioma-infiltrating T cells after dendritic cell vaccination. Time point of the sample: after dendritic cell vaccination, including at tumor progression/relapse. Sequencing was performed with immunoSEQ multiplex PCR; in TCRdb, only in-frame clones are kept and a portion is missing. The sample shows fewer than 70,000 clones, more than 75% of them seen only once. Material: blood, obtained after dendritic cell vaccination. These receptors all stem from a human donor with glioblastoma.

The V and J genes are TRBV19 and TRBJ2-5; D call uncertain. Germline CDR1 LNHDA, CDR2 SQIVND (reference sequence). V was clipped by 6 bases and J by 1 base, with 9 bases between them. There are 13 residues in the CDR3. CDR3 coding DNA: TGTGCCAGTAGCGCTAGTATCCAAGAGACCCAGTACTTC. The encoded protein is CASSASIQETQYF.

This clone has more than one count but fewer than ten. The genes are TRBV5-8 and TRBJ1-2; TRBD1 agrees at 7 bases. CDR1 and CDR2 from the germline V gene are SGHTS and YDEGEE. The CDR3 has 15 amino acids. J gave up 3 bases and V 2 bases, and 7 bases lay outside the gene matches. In DNA form, the CDR3 reads TGTGCCAGCAGCTTACCGGGACAGATTGACTATGGCTACACCTTC. Its translation is CASSLPGQIDYGYTF.

The V gene is TRBV5-1, the J gene TRBJ2-5, with 7 bases aligning to TRBD2. Germline lookup yields CDR1 SGHRS and CDR2 YFSETQ. The CDR3 length is 17 residues. Trimming removed 6 bases from V and 0 bases from J; junction bases left unmatched: 14. The CDR3 region has the DNA TGCGCCAGCACCAGCGGGGTTTATATCCCCCACCAAGAGACCCAGTACTTC. It specifies CASTSGVYIPHQETQYF.

The chain links TRBV19 to TRBJ2-1; D gene ambiguous. The CDR3 spans 14 residues. Germline CDR1 is LNHDA and CDR2 is SQIVND (reference sequence). V lost 1 base to trimming and J lost 4 bases, with 8 bases between them. Written as DNA, the CDR3 is TGTGCCAGTAGTATAGTAAACGGGTACAATGAGCAGTTCTTC. It encodes CASSIVNGYNEQFF.

As regards this clone: At one of its ends the junction is not consistent with the germline gene, which may arise from a read error. The V call is TRBV4-1, the J call TRBJ1-1; D uncertain. The CDR3 covers 11 residues. The germline V gene encodes CDR1 MGHRA and CDR2 YSYEKL. The CDR3: CASGHSSEAFF. CDR3 nucleotide sequence: TGCGCCAGCGGCCACTCTTCTGAAGCTTTCTTT.

The chain carries TRBV7-8 and TRBJ2-1; TRBD1 might be the D (5 bases). V lost 2 bases and J 8 bases, leaving 19 bases between the germline ends. Germline assignment: CDR1 SGHVS and CDR2 FQNEAQ. CDR3 length equals 16 residues. CDR3 bases: TGTGCCAGCAGCTTAAGTACCGTACCAGGGTGGGATGAGCAGTTCTTC. Its protein is CASSLSTVPGWDEQFF.

The chain joins TRBV13 to TRBJ1-1, with TRBD1 identical over 10 bases. Trimming at V came to 6 bases and at J to 5 bases, leaving 6 bases not matched to a gene. Germline CDR1 is PRHDT and CDR2 is FYEKMQ (reference sequence). This CDR3 is 14 amino acids long. CDR3 residues: CASSPTGGLTEAFF. Written as DNA, the CDR3 is TGTGCCAGCAGTCCGACAGGGGGCTTGACTGAAGCTTTCTTT.

The chain uses TRBV7-2 and TRBJ1-2, with 10 bases identical to TRBD1. Germline-derived CDR1 and CDR2 are SGHTA and FQGNSA. V shed 3 bases and J 6 bases; nucleotides not matched to a gene: 7. The CDR3 totals 15 residues. The CDR3 region has the DNA TGTGCCAGCAGCTTTATGGGACAGGGGACTGATGGCTACACCTTC. This encodes CASSFMGQGTDGYTF.

This clone came up once. The V call is TRBV7-9, the J call TRBJ2-7; TRBD1 matches at 7 bases. V was clipped by 5 bases and J by 0 bases; unmatched bases: 7. CDR1 and CDR2 from the germline V gene are SEHNR and FQNEAQ (reference sequence). This CDR3 region has 15 residues. The CDR3 bases are TGTGCCAGCAGCACGAGGACAGGAGTCTCCTACGAGCAGTACTTC. Protein sequence: CASSTRTGVSYEQYF.

On this clone: One end of the junction does not line up with germline, which may come from a read error. Other DNA sequences of this sample code for an identical CDR3. V and J are TRBV19 and TRBJ1-6; TRBD1 aligns across 7 bases. CDR1 LNHDA and CDR2 SQIVND come from the germline V gene (reference sequence). The CDR3 totals 14 residues. The CDR3 is CASNQQGYNSPLHF. In nucleotides, the CDR3 is TGTGCCAGTAATCAACAGGGGTATAATTCCCCCCTCCACTTT.

The J gene is TRBJ1-6, the V gene TRBV7-6; D gene ambiguous. This CDR3 spans 15 amino acids. CDR1 is SGHVS, CDR2 FNYEAQ, per germline. The V gene lost 0 bases and the J gene lost 6 bases, with 9 bases spanning the gap. CDR3 sequence reads: CASSLAGGSNSPLHF. CDR3 nucleotides: TGTGCCAGCAGCTTAGCCGGAGGGAGTAATTCACCCCTCCACTTT.

The chain links TRBV6-5 to TRBJ1-1, with D possibly being TRBD1 (6 bases). Trimming removed 1 base from V and 8 bases from J, with 14 bases in between. CDR3 length: 14 residues. Per the germline V gene, CDR1 is MNHEY and CDR2 is SVGAGI. The CDR3 region is CASSYLGGGGEAFF. The CDR3 DNA reads TGTGCCAGCAGTTACTTAGGGGGGGGCGGCGAAGCTTTCTTT.

The chain combines TRBV30 with TRBJ2-6, with D unresolved. This CDR3 region has 15 residues. CDR1 is GTSNPN, CDR2 SVGIG, per germline (reference sequence). Between the trimmed V and J ends, which lost 3 bases and 0 bases, there was a span of 9 bases. Here the CDR3 reads CAWSYDSSGANVLTF. The CDR3, as DNA: TGTGCCTGGAGCTACGATAGCTCTGGGGCCAACGTCCTGACTTTC.

The chain couples TRBV2 to TRBJ2-7; 8 bases are a match to TRBD1. This CDR3 spans 19 amino acids. V was clipped by 10 bases and J by 2 bases; unmatched bases: 25. The germline CDR1 and CDR2 sequences are SNHLY and FYNNEI. CDR3 nucleotides: TGTGCCATCAGAAGGGTGGGGGACAGGACCCACATAAACCCCTACGAGCAGTACTTC. Protein: CAIRRVGDRTHINPYEQYF.

Relative to its sample, this clone is medium-sized. The J gene is TRBJ1-5, the V gene TRBV27; D is uncertain. Germline CDR1 MNHEY, CDR2 SMNVEV (reference sequence). The length of the CDR3 is 14 residues. Trimming took 5 bases from V and 0 from J, leaving 8 bases between them. The CDR3 sequence is CASSAYGSNQPQHF. For the CDR3, the DNA is TGTGCCAGCAGTGCCTACGGTAGCAATCAGCCCCAGCATTTT.

V and J are TRBV7-9 and TRBJ2-5, with D unresolved. The CDR3 spans 13 residues. The germline V gene encodes CDR1 SEHNR and CDR2 FQNEAQ (reference sequence). The germline V and J ends were trimmed by 2 bases and 4 bases, with 8 bases remaining between them. The CDR3 protein is CASSLNKRETQYF. The CDR3 DNA reads as TGTGCCAGCAGCTTAAACAAAAGAGAGACCCAGTACTTC.

This chain uses TRBV7-6 with TRBJ2-3; 11 nucleotides line up with TRBD1. Germline values: CDR1 SGHVS, CDR2 FNYEAQ. V shed 5 bases, J shed 4 bases, and the junction held 5 bases outside the gene matches. The CDR3 loop spans 15 amino acids. The CDR3 sequence is CASSAGQGVADTQYF. The CDR3 region has the DNA TGTGCCAGCAGCGCGGGACAGGGGGTCGCAGATACGCAGTATTTT.

The V and J genes are TRBV4-2 and TRBJ1-5, with D possibly TRBD1 on 6 matching bases. Germline V gives CDR1 LGHNA, CDR2 YNFKEQ. The CDR3 consists of 15 residues. V was trimmed by 0 bases and J by 5 bases, leaving 11 bases between them. CDR3 coding DNA: TGTGCCAGCAGCCAAGAAATTAGGGGGTATCAGCCCCAGCATTTT. The encoded protein is CASSQEIRGYQPQHF.

The gene calls are TRBV4-1 and TRBJ2-3; 13 bases line up with TRBD2. The CDR3 loop spans 13 amino acids. Germline V gives CDR1 MGHRA, CDR2 YSYEKL. V lost 4 bases to trimming and J lost 11 bases; unmatched junction nucleotides: 3. The CDR3 sequence is CASSPRTSGGQYF. In nucleotides, the CDR3 is TGCGCCAGCAGCCCCCGGACTAGCGGGGGGCAGTATTTT.

The CDR3 protein is CASRHATGAYEQYF. DNA of the CDR3: TGTGCCAGCAGACACGCGACAGGGGCCTACGAGCAGTACTTC. This sequence joins TRBV6-6 and TRBJ2-7; 8 bases map to TRBD1. Germline lookup yields CDR1 MNHNY and CDR2 SVGAGI (reference sequence). J gave up 2 bases and V 6 bases, and 6 bases lay outside the gene matches. The CDR3 contains 14 residues.

This clone was recorded a few times. The chain employs TRBV30 and TRBJ1-5; 10 bases map to TRBD1. V dropped 5 bases and J dropped 0; count of bases not matched to a gene: 4. This CDR3 comprises 15 residues. Germline CDR1 is GTSNPN and CDR2 is SVGIG (reference sequence). CDR3 sequence: CAWDRGPYSNQPQHF. CDR3 DNA: TGTGCCTGGGACAGGGGGCCTTATAGCAATCAGCCCCAGCATTTT. The variable domain in full, with the rest retrieved from reference TRBV30 and TRBJ1-5, is SQTIHQWPATLVQPVGSPLSLECTVEGTSNPNLYWYRQAAGRGLQLLFYSVGIGQISSEVPQNLSASRPQDRQFILSSKKLLLSDSGFYLCAWDRGPYSNQPQHFGDGTRLSIL.

J is TRBJ1-6 and V is TRBV5-1, with D possibly TRBD1 on 6 matching bases. The CDR3 is 14 amino acids. V shed 5 bases and J shed 12 bases, with 18 bases lying between them. CDR1 SGHRS and CDR2 YFSETQ come from the germline V gene. The CDR3 protein is CASRDTGSRGPLHF. CDR3 DNA sequence: TGCGCCAGCAGAGATACAGGGTCTCGAGGACCCCTCCACTTT.

Only one count was recorded for this clone. The chain joins TRBV9 to TRBJ1-2; 8 bases agree with TRBD1. The CDR3 has 15 amino acids. V lost 3 bases and J lost 3; bases outside the gene matches: 7. Germline loops: CDR1 SGDLS, CDR2 YYNGEE. The CDR3 nucleotides are TGTGCCAGCAGCGCGACAGGGGCGAACTACTATGGCTACACCTTC. Protein product: CASSATGANYYGYTF.

This clone was seen only a few times. The chain combines TRBV13 with TRBJ2-1; 7 bases align to TRBD2. CDR1 and CDR2 (germline): PRHDT, FYEKMQ (reference sequence). The CDR3 totals 15 residues. The V segment lost 2 bases and the J segment 0 bases; nucleotides outside the gene matches: 1. CDR3 in amino acids: CASSLSGASYNEQFF. The CDR3, as DNA: TGTGCCAGCAGCTTAAGCGGGGCCTCCTACAATGAGCAGTTCTTC. The full variable domain, rest sourced from reference TRBV13 and TRBJ2-1, is AAGVIQSPRHLIKEKRETATLKCYPIPRHDTVYWYQQGPGQDPQFLISFYEKMQSDKGSIPDRFSAQQFSDYHSELNMSSLELGDSALYFCASSLSGASYNEQFFGPGTRLTVL.

J is TRBJ2-7 and V is TRBV27, with D perhaps TRBD2 (6 bases). The CDR3 runs 17 residues. V lost 8 bases and J lost 6, with 29 bases in between. Germline V lookup: CDR1 MNHEY, CDR2 SMNVEV (reference sequence). CDR3 protein: CASWRAATGALLTEQYF. In nucleotides, the CDR3 is TGTGCCAGCTGGAGGGCCGCCACGGGAGCCCTTTTGACCGAGCAGTACTTC.

The genes are TRBV6-1 and TRBJ2-5; D is perhaps TRBD2 (5 bases). This CDR3 region has 15 residues. Germline loops: CDR1 MNHNS, CDR2 SASEGT. V lost 3 bases and J lost 4, with 15 bases in between. The CDR3 sequence: CASSDSLGRGETQYF. CDR3 DNA: TGTGCCAGCAGTGACTCCCTGGGCCGGGGAGAGACCCAGTACTTC.